The 17 T cell receptor beta chains below come from one sample, sequenced in a study of T cell responses to AZD1222 COVID-19 vaccine. The assay was immunoSEQ multiplex PCR, and TCRdb's table has in-frame clones only and misses some. Among some 130,000 clones listed, roughly 89% were seen once. The sequencing here drew on peripheral blood, taken on day 0 of AZD1222 vaccination. Receptors originate from an adult in good health.

The V and J genes are TRBV20-1 and TRBJ2-7; 9 positions agree with TRBD2. Trimming at V came to 3 bases and at J to 0 bases, leaving 12 bases not matched to a gene. Germline CDR1 is DFQATT and CDR2 is SNEGSKA (reference sequence). The CDR3 spans 17 residues. The chain's CDR3 is CSASLAGAPRSSYEQYF. The CDR3 DNA follows: TGCAGTGCTAGTTTAGCGGGAGCCCCGAGGAGCTCCTACGAGCAGTACTTC.

The chain couples TRBV19 to TRBJ2-5; D is possibly TRBD1 (6 bases). Trimming pared 5 bases from V and 1 base from J, leaving 11 bases between. This CDR3 is built from 14 residues. Germline V CDR1 and CDR2: LNHDA, SQIVND (reference sequence). CDR3 DNA sequence: TGTGCCAGTAGTGTATGGGGGCCCCAAGAGACCCAGTACTTC. Its translation: CASSVWGPQETQYF.

V gene TRBV7-9 combines with J gene TRBJ2-5; 7 bases align to TRBD1. There are 14 residues in the CDR3. V lost 4 bases to trimming and J lost 5 bases; unmatched junction nucleotides: 7. Germline CDR1 reads SEHNR; CDR2 reads FQNEAQ (reference sequence). The CDR3 DNA is TGTGCCAGCAGCTACGACAGGGTGGGGGAGACCCAGTACTTC. Encoded protein: CASSYDRVGETQYF.

The chain links TRBV10-3 to TRBJ1-4, with D unresolved. Trimming removed 6 bases at V and 4 bases at J, with 12 bases between. CDR3 length equals 14 residues. The V gene's germline CDR1 is ENHRY and CDR2 SYGVKD. The CDR3 bases are TGTGCCATCAGCAAAGGACGGGATAATGAAAAACTGTTTTTT. It translates to CAISKGRDNEKLFF.

This chain uses TRBV9 with TRBJ1-1; D gene uncertain. The CDR3 has 13 residues. Trimming took off 0 bases at V and 6 bases at J, with 9 bases between the two ends. Germline values: CDR1 SGDLS, CDR2 YYNGEE. Here the CDR3 reads CASSVAQVSEAFF. The CDR3 DNA is TGTGCCAGCAGCGTAGCTCAAGTTTCTGAAGCTTTCTTT.

The J gene is TRBJ2-7, the V gene TRBV5-6, with D possibly TRBD2 on 6 matching bases. The CDR3 length is 13 residues. Germline V CDR1 and CDR2: SGHDT, YYEEEE. V lost 8 bases, J lost 2 bases, and 14 bases lay in between. The CDR3 DNA sequence: TGTGCCAGTAGCGCCGGGAGCCCCTACGAGCAGTACTTC. Translation: CASSAGSPYEQYF.

The chain uses TRBV9 and TRBJ1-2; D is unresolved. There are 17 residues in the CDR3. V lost 0 bases, J lost 0 bases, and 15 bases lay in between. Per germline, CDR1 SGDLS and CDR2 YYNGEE. The CDR3 DNA sequence: TGTGCCAGCAGCGTAGGTAGAAGGGCGTCCCCTAACTATGGCTACACCTTC. The encoded protein is CASSVGRRASPNYGYTF.

V is TRBV10-2 and J is TRBJ1-1; 10 bases fit TRBD1. Germline V gene data show CDR1 as WSHSY and CDR2 as SAAADI. The CDR3 runs 15 residues. After removal of 10 bases from V and 0 bases from J, the junction contained 8 bases not matched to a gene. CDR3 in amino acids: CATTTTGGMNTEAFF. In DNA, the CDR3 is TGCGCCACCACGACGACAGGGGGCATGAACACTGAAGCTTTCTTT.

This sequence joins TRBV6-5 and TRBJ1-2, with D possibly being TRBD1 (5 bases). Germline CDR1 reads MNHEY; CDR2 reads SVGAGI. This CDR3 comprises 15 residues. V was trimmed by 0 bases and J by 6 bases, leaving 14 bases between them. CDR3 sequence reads: CASSYSSREKDGYTF. The CDR3 DNA reads as TGTGCCAGCAGTTACTCGTCCAGGGAGAAAGATGGCTACACCTTC.

J is TRBJ1-1 and V is TRBV9; 7 nucleotides match TRBD1. In germline, CDR1 is SGDLS, CDR2 YYNGEE. The CDR3 totals 14 residues. Trimming removed 3 bases from V and 1 base from J; junction bases left unmatched: 3. Here the CDR3 reads CASSAGTANTEAFF. DNA of the CDR3: TGTGCCAGCAGCGCGGGGACAGCGAACACTGAAGCTTTCTTT.

This chain connects TRBV28 to TRBJ2-2; 8 nucleotides agree with TRBD1. The J segment lost 4 bases and the V segment lost 5 bases, leaving 6 bases of the junction unmatched. The CDR3 runs to 15 residues. Per germline, CDR1 MDHEN and CDR2 SYDVKM. CDR3 sequence (DNA): TGTGCCAGCAGTACAGCTGGGACAGGCACCGGGGAGCTGTTTTTT. This gives the protein CASSTAGTGTGELFF. Full variable domain (missing parts from reference TRBV28 and TRBJ2-2): DVKVTQSSRYLVKRTGEKVFLECVQDMDHENMFWYRQDPGLGLRLIYFSYDVKMKEKGDIPEGYSVSREKKERFSLILESASTNQTSMYLCASSTAGTGTGELFFGEGSRLTVL.

V and J are TRBV4-1 and TRBJ1-1; D unresolved. The CDR3 consists of 13 residues. V lost 1 base, J lost 7 bases, and 10 bases lay in between. Germline lookup yields CDR1 MGHRA and CDR2 YSYEKL. This chain's CDR3 is CASSQVPRVEAFF. DNA for the CDR3: TGCGCCAGCAGCCAAGTTCCCCGCGTTGAAGCTTTCTTT.

The chain recombines TRBV2 with TRBJ1-2, with D maybe TRBD1 (5 bases). This CDR3 has 13 amino acids. V was shortened by 4 bases and J by 7 bases, with 13 bases between the two germline ends. Germline V gene data show CDR1 as SNHLY and CDR2 as FYNNEI. The CDR3 loop reads CASSGDSWGGYTF. For the CDR3, the DNA is TGTGCCAGCAGTGGAGACAGTTGGGGTGGCTACACCTTC. Combining the CDR3 with reference TRBV2 and TRBJ1-2 gives the whole variable domain EPEVTQTPSHQVTQMGQEVILRCVPISNHLYFYWYRQILGQKVEFLVSFYNNEISEKSEIFDDQFSVERPDGSNFTLKIRSTKLEDSAMYFCASSGDSWGGYTFGSGTRLTVV.

The gene calls are TRBV5-4 and TRBJ2-5, with 7 positions matching TRBD1. V shed 4 bases and J 2 bases; nucleotides not matched to a gene: 8. This CDR3 is built from 15 residues. Germline CDR1 SGHNT, CDR2 YYREEE (reference sequence). The CDR3 protein is CASSRATGNQETQYF. For the CDR3, the DNA is TGTGCCAGCAGCCGAGCGACAGGGAATCAAGAGACCCAGTACTTC.

The rearrangement joins TRBV28 to TRBJ2-7; weak D call: TRBD2 (7 bases). Trimming removed 10 bases from V and 0 bases from J, with 16 bases in between. Germline lookup yields CDR1 MDHEN and CDR2 SYDVKM. The CDR3 sequence is 14 residues long. CDR3 residues: CAIARGGGSYEQYF. For the CDR3, the DNA is TGTGCCATCGCCAGGGGAGGGGGCTCCTACGAGCAGTACTTC.

The chain uses TRBV28 and TRBJ1-2; maybe TRBD1 (5 bases). This CDR3 has 14 amino acids. Per the germline V gene, CDR1 is MDHEN and CDR2 is SYDVKM. With 4 bases removed from V and 4 bases from J, the gap between germline ends came to 13 bases. CDR3 sequence (DNA): TGTGCCAGCAGTTACGGGGACGGAATCTATGGCTACACCTTC. This encodes CASSYGDGIYGYTF.

The V gene is TRBV10-3, the J gene TRBJ2-2, with 7 bases matching TRBD1. Looked up from germline, CDR1 is ENHRY and CDR2 is SYGVKD. The trim removed 6 bases at V and 6 bases at J, leaving 7 bases unmatched. The CDR3 is made up of 14 amino acids. The chain's CDR3 is CAIRGTAVAGELFF. The CDR3 DNA sequence: TGTGCCATCAGGGGGACAGCAGTCGCCGGGGAGCTGTTTTTT.